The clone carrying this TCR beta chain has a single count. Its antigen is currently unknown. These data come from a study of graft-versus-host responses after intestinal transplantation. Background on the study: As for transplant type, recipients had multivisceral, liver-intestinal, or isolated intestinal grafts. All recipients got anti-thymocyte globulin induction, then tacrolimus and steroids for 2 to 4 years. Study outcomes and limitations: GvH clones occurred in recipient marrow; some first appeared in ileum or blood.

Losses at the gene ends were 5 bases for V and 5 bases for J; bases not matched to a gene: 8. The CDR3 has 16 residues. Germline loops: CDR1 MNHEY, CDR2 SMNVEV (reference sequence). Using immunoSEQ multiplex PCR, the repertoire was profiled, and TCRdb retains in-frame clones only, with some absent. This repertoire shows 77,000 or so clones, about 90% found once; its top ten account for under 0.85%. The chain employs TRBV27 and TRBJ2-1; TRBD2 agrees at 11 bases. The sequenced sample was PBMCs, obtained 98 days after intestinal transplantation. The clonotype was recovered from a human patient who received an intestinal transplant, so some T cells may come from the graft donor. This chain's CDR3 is CASSVRLAGGNNEQFF. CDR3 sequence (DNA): TGTGCCAGCAGTGTTAGGCTAGCGGGGGGAAACAATGAGCAGTTCTTC.